The 27 T cell receptor beta chains listed next were all sequenced from one sample in a study of blood T cell repertoires in COVID-19 (dated by TCRdb to 2020 to 2021). The library was built by means of the immunoSEQ multiplex PCR assay. TCRdb took over this immuneACCESS table, retaining in-frame rearrangements with V and J assigned. Such tables are incomplete; in checked studies, under half of the missing clones stem from an unresolved V gene, and the remainder is unexplained. The sample table records under 200,000 clones; 90% of these occur just once. The top ten constitute about 0.54% of the sample. The sequenced sample consisted of peripheral blood. These TCRs come from a man aged 45-60 years with acute or convalescent COVID-19.

CDR3 DNA sequence: TGTGCCAGCAGTTACTCGGGGGGAAGCAATCAGCCCCAGCATTTT. It is translated as CASSYSGGSNQPQHF. This rearrangement joins TRBV6-5 to TRBJ1-5, with a tentative D call TRBD1 (5 bases). The CDR3 extends over 15 amino acids. Germline CDR1 MNHEY, CDR2 SVGAGI. V was trimmed by 0 bases and J by 1 base, leaving 7 bases between them.

The V and J genes are TRBV28 and TRBJ2-1; TRBD2 aligns across 8 bases. The CDR3 length is 16 residues. CDR1 is MDHEN, CDR2 SYDVKM, per germline. V shed 3 bases, J shed 9 bases, and the junction held 13 bases outside the gene matches. CDR3 region: CASSLSASGRFGEQFF. The CDR3 DNA follows: TGTGCCAGCAGTTTGTCGGCTAGCGGGCGGTTTGGTGAGCAGTTCTTC.

With respect to this clone: Other DNA sequences in the sample encode the same CDR3. The chain joins TRBV28 to TRBJ2-2; TRBD2 agrees at 11 bases. Germline V gene lookup returns CDR1 MDHEN and CDR2 SYDVKM. The CDR3 loop spans 16 amino acids. V dropped 7 bases and J dropped 8; count of bases not matched to a gene: 12. The CDR3 protein is CASTLYTSGSTGELFF. The CDR3 DNA follows: TGTGCCAGCACCCTCTACACTAGCGGGAGTACGGGGGAGCTGTTTTTT.

The chain links TRBV7-9 to TRBJ2-1; 9 bases match TRBD2. This CDR3 has 14 amino acids. The J segment lost 10 bases and the V segment lost 1 base, leaving 5 bases of the junction unmatched. The germline CDR1 and CDR2 sequences are SEHNR and FQNEAQ (reference sequence). The CDR3: CASSLGLAGTEQFF. The CDR3 DNA reads TGTGCCAGCAGCTTAGGGCTAGCGGGAACCGAGCAGTTCTTC.

The table lists this clone with a count of one. V gene TRBV12-3 or TRBV12-4 combines with J gene TRBJ1-4; perhaps TRBD1 as D (5 bases). The CDR3 runs to 13 residues. The V and J ends lost 4 bases and 3 bases respectively, with 6 bases between them. DNA of the CDR3: TGTGCCAGCAGTTCGACAGCTAATGAAAAACTGTTTTTT. Translation gives CASSSTANEKLFF.

The chain employs TRBV3-1 (or the pseudogene TRBV3-2) and TRBJ2-3; 8 bases are shared with TRBD1. This CDR3 has 16 amino acids. Germline values: CDR1 LGHDT, CDR2 YNNKEL (reference sequence). With V trimmed by 4 bases and J by 2 bases, 8 bases remained unmatched. The CDR3 DNA follows: TGTGCCAGCAGCCGAAGAGGGACAGGCTACACAGATACGCAGTATTTT. The encoded protein is CASSRRGTGYTDTQYF.

This clone was seen just once. The chain employs TRBV10-3 and TRBJ1-6, with a possible D match to TRBD1 (5 bases). In germline, CDR1 is ENHRY, CDR2 SYGVKD. The ends were cut back, 5 bases at V and 9 bases at J, with 14 bases in the middle. The CDR3 runs 14 residues. The CDR3 nucleotides are TGTGCCATCAGTTCTCGGGTGGGGGGTTCACCCCTCCACTTT. Protein sequence: CAISSRVGGSPLHF.

As to this clone: Different DNA sequences within this sample yield the same CDR3. The rearrangement links TRBV7-2 to TRBJ1-1, with a tentative D call TRBD1 (5 bases). Trimming left V 2 bases short and J 1 base short, with 5 bases between. The CDR3 runs to 13 residues. Germline assignment: CDR1 SGHTA and CDR2 FQGNSA. In nucleotides, the CDR3 is TGTGCCAGCAGCTTACAGGGGAACACTGAAGCTTTCTTT. This translates into CASSLQGNTEAFF.

The sample holds a few counts of this clone. The chain has TRBV29-1 and TRBJ2-2; D might be TRBD1 (5 bases). The CDR3 is 14 amino acids. Germline CDR1 and CDR2: SQVTM and ANQGSEA. V was pared by 4 bases and J by 0 bases, with 9 bases between. The DNA of the CDR3 is TGCAGCGTTGTGAGCAGGGCGAACACCGGGGAGCTGTTTTTT. This gives the protein CSVVSRANTGELFF.

V is TRBV4-1 and J is TRBJ1-4, with D perhaps matching TRBD1 (5 bases). The CDR3 is 14 residues long. In germline, CDR1 is MGHRA, CDR2 YSYEKL. Trimming took 3 bases from V and 5 from J, leaving 10 bases between them. The CDR3 is CASSHLTENEKLFF. The CDR3 DNA follows: TGCGCCAGCAGCCACCTGACAGAGAATGAAAAACTGTTTTTT.

This chain uses TRBV6-6 with TRBJ2-1; weak D call: TRBD1 (6 bases). V lost 0 bases to trimming and J lost 6 bases, with 9 bases between them. The CDR3 has 14 residues. CDR1 and CDR2 from the germline V gene are MNHNY and SVGAGI (reference sequence). The CDR3 DNA is TGTGCCAGCAGTTACTCGACCAGGGGCAATGAGCAGTTCTTC. Protein: CASSYSTRGNEQFF.

The V call is TRBV9, the J call TRBJ2-3, with D perhaps matching TRBD2 (6 bases). The CDR3 contains 16 residues. CDR1 is SGDLS and CDR2 is YYNGEE in the germline V gene. V lost 0 bases and J lost 2, with 13 bases in between. As DNA, the CDR3 is TGTGCCAGCAGCGTAGGAGGTGGGGAGGTCACAGATACGCAGTATTTT. Encoded protein: CASSVGGGEVTDTQYF.

V is TRBV23-1 and J is TRBJ2-7; TRBD1 might be the D (5 bases). TRBV23-1 has ORF status, its function being uncertain. V lost 6 bases and J 4 bases, leaving 16 bases between the germline ends. The CDR3 runs 14 residues. The CDR3 reads CASSTRTSLYEQYV. In nucleotides, the CDR3 is TGCGCCAGCAGCACACGGACAAGTCTTTACGAGCAGTACGTC.

V usage is TRBV28 and J usage is TRBJ2-1; D is uncertain. V lost 5 bases, J lost 8 bases, and 7 bases lay in between. The V gene's germline CDR1 is MDHEN and CDR2 SYDVKM. The CDR3 covers 11 residues. In DNA, the CDR3 is TGTGCCAGCAGTCCACTACATGAGCAGTTCTTC. Its translation is CASSPLHEQFF.

This rearrangement joins TRBV19 to TRBJ2-1; D is possibly TRBD2 (5 bases). The V end was cut by 3 bases, the J end by 4 bases, with 13 bases between. This CDR3 is 15 amino acids long. Germline V gives CDR1 LNHDA, CDR2 SQIVND (reference sequence). Written as DNA, the CDR3 is TGTGCCAGTAGTATCCCGGGGAGTGTTTACAATGAGCAGTTCTTC. Its translation is CASSIPGSVYNEQFF.

The V gene is TRBV12-3 or TRBV12-4, the J gene TRBJ1-6, with D possibly matching TRBD1 (5 bases). Trimming pared 5 bases from V and 10 bases from J, leaving 9 bases between. The length of the CDR3 is 12 residues. CDR3 sequence reads: CASSRGESPLHF. DNA of the CDR3: TGTGCCAGCAGTCGGGGGGAGTCACCCCTCCACTTT.

V is TRBV19 and J is TRBJ1-2; D remains unclear. The germline CDR1 and CDR2 sequences are LNHDA and SQIVND (reference sequence). The V and J ends lost 3 bases and 5 bases respectively, with 19 bases between them. The CDR3 sequence is 16 residues long. The CDR3 loop reads CASSISARGYYYGYTF. CDR3 bases: TGTGCCAGTAGTATTTCGGCCCGGGGTTATTATTATGGCTACACCTTC.

CDR3 sequence: CASSRRQGGEQYF. CDR3 in DNA: TGTGCCAGCAGCCGTCGGCAGGGGGGTGAGCAGTACTTC. This chain joins TRBV5-6 and TRBJ2-7; tentatively, D is TRBD1 (7 bases). The germline V gene has CDR1 SGHDT and CDR2 YYEEEE. V lost 4 bases, J lost 7 bases, and 15 bases lay in between. The CDR3 loop spans 13 amino acids.

The chain recombines TRBV9 with TRBJ1-6; a weak D match, TRBD1 (6 bases). CDR3 length: 17 residues. Germline-derived CDR1 and CDR2 are SGDLS and YYNGEE. V shed 3 bases and J shed 5 bases, with 18 bases lying between them. CDR3 sequence reads: CASSDKTGEGNNSPLHF. In nucleotides, the CDR3 is TGTGCCAGCAGCGATAAGACAGGCGAGGGGAATAATTCACCCCTCCACTTT.

This sequence joins TRBV3-1 (or the pseudogene TRBV3-2) and TRBJ2-7; D gene ambiguous. Trimming took 4 bases from V and 2 from J, leaving 12 bases between them. The V gene's germline CDR1 is LGHDT and CDR2 YNNKEL (reference sequence). This CDR3 comprises 14 residues. CDR3 sequence (DNA): TGTGCCAGCAGCCCTAGTCAGATTGCCTACGAGCAGTACTTC. It specifies CASSPSQIAYEQYF.

This chain links TRBV6-5 with TRBJ2-1, with 11 nucleotides matching TRBD2. Trimming removed 7 bases from V and 7 bases from J; junction bases left unmatched: 9. Germline CDR1 MNHEY, CDR2 SVGAGI. The CDR3 contains 15 residues. The CDR3 loop is CASKMASGRLNEQFF. As DNA, the CDR3 is TGTGCCAGCAAGATGGCTAGCGGGAGGTTAAATGAGCAGTTCTTC.

The chain recombines TRBV19 with TRBJ1-4, with D maybe TRBD1 (6 bases). V was cut by 3 bases and J by 3 bases, with 14 bases left in between. The CDR3 consists of 16 residues. CDR1 is LNHDA and CDR2 is SQIVND in the germline V gene (reference sequence). The CDR3 nucleotides are TGTGCCAGTAGTATTTCCCACAGGGTGGCTAATGAAAAACTGTTTTTT. It translates to CASSISHRVANEKLFF.

The rearrangement joins TRBV7-2 to TRBJ2-2; TRBD2 might be the D (7 bases). CDR3 length equals 16 residues. Trimming cost V 1 base and J 0 bases, with 9 bases left between them. Germline V lookup: CDR1 SGHTA, CDR2 FQGNSA. CDR3 in amino acids: CASSLEGGANTGELFF. CDR3 nucleotides: TGTGCCAGCAGCTTAGAGGGGGGGGCGAACACCGGGGAGCTGTTTTTT.

This chain links TRBV29-1 with TRBJ2-1; D call uncertain. Trimming took 5 bases from V and 5 from J, leaving 7 bases between them. CDR1 and CDR2 (germline): SQVTM, ANQGSEA. The CDR3 spans 11 residues. The DNA of the CDR3 is TGCAGCGTTCAGAAGAACAATGAGCAGTTCTTC. It codes for CSVQKNNEQFF.

V gene TRBV12-3 or TRBV12-4 combines with J gene TRBJ2-2, with D unresolved. The CDR3 contains 12 residues. V gave up 5 bases and J gave up 8 bases, with 9 bases separating them. The CDR3 nucleotides read TGTGCCAGCAGTCCCCTGGAGGGGGAGCTGTTTTTT. This codes for CASSPLEGELFF.

The chain couples TRBV6-6 to TRBJ1-4, with 7 bases aligning to TRBD1. CDR3 length: 13 residues. With V trimmed by 8 bases and J by 5 bases, 5 bases remained unmatched. Germline CDR1 and CDR2: MNHNY and SVGAGI (reference sequence). The CDR3 region is CASVGQPNEKLFF. CDR3 nucleotides: TGTGCCAGCGTGGGACAGCCAAATGAAAAACTGTTTTTT.

The chain uses TRBV5-1 and TRBJ1-4; 8 nucleotides line up with TRBD1. The junction had 7 bases not matched to a gene; V was cut back by 0 bases and J by 6 bases. The length of the CDR3 is 16 residues. Germline V CDR1 and CDR2: SGHRS, YFSETQ. The DNA of the CDR3 is TGCGCCAGCAGCTTGGGACCGACAGGGGTGGATGAAAAACTGTTTTTT. It codes for CASSLGPTGVDEKLFF.